The sequence of this TCR beta chain was determined in a study of shared clonotypes between healthy human individuals. As processed by the authors: Owing to the provision of junction-only sequences devoid of quality scores by immunoSEQ, filtering differed. TCRdb's table, derived via immunoSEQ multiplex PCR, lists solely in-frame clones and lacks some. The V and J calls and clone size were taken over from that table, and D and trimming were inferred from the DNA. The sample lists approximately 2.4 million clones; more than 90% were seen once. In its sample, this clone was seen once. The sequence came from a man in his late teens or twenties in good health. Sample: naive CD4+ T cells sorted from blood. Indicated subset: CD45RA+ positively selected.

CDR3: CASSLTWEPYNEQFF. The DNA of the CDR3 is TGTGCCAGCAGCTTAACCTGGGAACCCTACAATGAGCAGTTCTTC. The rearrangement links TRBV11-2 to TRBJ2-1; D gene uncertain. This CDR3 contains 15 residues. In germline, CDR1 is SGHAT, CDR2 FQNNGV. Trimming removed 2 bases from V and 2 bases from J, with 10 bases in between.